This is a list of T cell receptor beta chains from one sample in a study of shared clonotypes between healthy human individuals. Here immunoSEQ multiplex PCR was the method, and the copy in TCRdb shows in-frame clones only, minus some. In the table there are around 2.1 million clones, 90% to 96% of which are singletons. The sequenced sample consisted of naive CD4+ T cells sorted from blood. All receptors come from a man in his late teens or twenties in good health. CDR3s include the opening cysteine and the closing phenylalanine or tryptophan. Each record gives: CDR3 protein, CDR3 DNA, V gene, D gene, clone size, J gene. D genes are given only for firm matches. A row's size may be missing; if present it is once, few, many or a size class.

cdr3_aa: CAISDSRNTEAFF; cdr3_nt: TGTGCCATCAGTGATTCCCGGAACACTGAAGCTTTCTTT; v_call: TRBV10-3; d_call: .; clone_size: once; j_call: TRBJ1-1
cdr3_aa: CASTPNGRPGSYTF; cdr3_nt: TGTGCCAGCACCCCCAATGGCAGGCCAGGAAGCTACACCTTC; v_call: TRBV6-1; d_call: .; clone_size: .; j_call: TRBJ1-2
cdr3_aa: CASSLGQQRVSEDTQYF; cdr3_nt: TGTGCCAGCAGCTTGGGTCAGCAGCGGGTGTCAGAGGATACGCAGTATTTT; v_call: TRBV5-4; d_call: .; clone_size: .; j_call: TRBJ2-3
cdr3_aa: CASSRSGTTSTDTQYF; cdr3_nt: TGCGCCAGCAGCAGATCCGGGACAACTAGCACAGATACGCAGTATTTT; v_call: TRBV5-1; d_call: .; clone_size: .; j_call: TRBJ2-3
cdr3_aa: CASNGEPLNTEAFF; cdr3_nt: TGCGCCAGCAATGGGGAGCCTTTGAACACTGAAGCTTTCTTT; v_call: TRBV5-1; d_call: .; clone_size: .; j_call: TRBJ1-1
cdr3_aa: CASSLTPPSADTQYF; cdr3_nt: TGTGCCAGCAGCTTAACCCCCCCTTCGGCAGATACGCAGTATTTT; v_call: TRBV7-2; d_call: .; clone_size: .; j_call: TRBJ2-3
cdr3_aa: CASSVDRDNSPLHF; cdr3_nt: TGTGCCAGCAGCGTAGACAGGGATAATTCACCCCTCCACTTT; v_call: TRBV9; d_call: .; clone_size: .; j_call: TRBJ1-6
cdr3_aa: CASSPGEAYEQYF; cdr3_nt: TGTGCCAGTAGCCCCGGGGAGGCCTACGAGCAGTACTTC; v_call: TRBV19; d_call: .; clone_size: .; j_call: TRBJ2-7
cdr3_aa: CASSLVNPRGSYEQYF; cdr3_nt: TGTGCCAGCAGCTTGGTAAACCCCAGGGGTTCCTACGAGCAGTACTTC; v_call: TRBV5-6; d_call: .; clone_size: .; j_call: TRBJ2-7
cdr3_aa: CASSRRSQPTQYF; cdr3_nt: TGTGCCAGCAGCCGGAGGTCCCAACCGACCCAGTACTTC; v_call: TRBV7-2; d_call: .; clone_size: .; j_call: TRBJ2-5
cdr3_aa: CAISESVLNYEQYF; cdr3_nt: TGTGCCATCAGTGAGTCAGTACTTAACTACGAGCAGTACTTC; v_call: TRBV10-3; d_call: .; clone_size: .; j_call: TRBJ2-7
cdr3_aa: CASSLGGTSVNEQFF; cdr3_nt: TGTGCCAGCAGCTTAGGGGGGACTAGCGTCAATGAGCAGTTCTTC; v_call: TRBV11-2; d_call: TRBD2; clone_size: .; j_call: TRBJ2-1
cdr3_aa: CASSSAGAGGSYEQYF; cdr3_nt: TGCGCCAGCAGCTCTGCCGGGGCGGGGGGCTCCTACGAGCAGTACTTC; v_call: TRBV5-1; d_call: TRBD2; clone_size: .; j_call: TRBJ2-7
cdr3_aa: CASSVSTNGNTIYF; cdr3_nt: TGTGCCAGCAGCGTTTCAACGAATGGAAACACCATATATTTT; v_call: TRBV9; d_call: .; clone_size: .; j_call: TRBJ1-3
cdr3_aa: CASSSTGANTGELFF; cdr3_nt: TGTGCCAGCAGTTCGACAGGGGCGAACACCGGGGAGCTGTTTTTT; v_call: TRBV6-6; d_call: TRBD1; clone_size: .; j_call: TRBJ2-2
cdr3_aa: CASSLGHSEETQYF; cdr3_nt: TGCGCCAGCAGCCTGGGACATAGCGAAGAGACCCAGTACTTC; v_call: TRBV5-1; d_call: .; clone_size: .; j_call: TRBJ2-5
cdr3_aa: CASTAGGPDTGELFF; cdr3_nt: TGTGCCAGCACTGCGGGAGGGCCGGACACCGGGGAGCTGTTTTTT; v_call: TRBV25-1; d_call: TRBD2; clone_size: .; j_call: TRBJ2-2
cdr3_aa: CSVEVAGYTDTQYF; cdr3_nt: TGCAGCGTTGAAGTAGCGGGATACACAGATACGCAGTATTTT; v_call: TRBV29-1; d_call: TRBD2; clone_size: .; j_call: TRBJ2-3
cdr3_aa: CASSSLASGGHYNEQFF; cdr3_nt: TGTGCCAGCAGCTCGTTGGCGTCAGGGGGGCACTACAATGAGCAGTTCTTC; v_call: TRBV5-4; d_call: .; clone_size: few; j_call: TRBJ2-1
cdr3_aa: CATTAPTWEQYF; cdr3_nt: TGTGCCACCACCGCACCAACGTGGGAGCAGTACTTC; v_call: TRBV6-1; d_call: .; clone_size: once; j_call: TRBJ2-7
cdr3_aa: CASSKSGAGTYEQYF; cdr3_nt: TGTGCCAGCTCAAAGTCAGGGGCTGGGACCTACGAGCAGTACTTC; v_call: TRBV18; d_call: .; clone_size: .; j_call: TRBJ2-7
cdr3_aa: CASSYRLAGAYEQYF; cdr3_nt: TGTGCCAGCAGTTATAGACTAGCGGGGGCCTACGAGCAGTACTTC; v_call: TRBV6-5; d_call: TRBD2; clone_size: .; j_call: TRBJ2-7
cdr3_aa: CASGLGQSNTGELFF; cdr3_nt: TGTGCTAGTGGTTTAGGACAGTCGAACACCGGGGAGCTGTTTTTT; v_call: TRBV12-5; d_call: .; clone_size: .; j_call: TRBJ2-2
cdr3_aa: CASSTLTGGANTEAFF; cdr3_nt: TGTGCCAGTAGTACCTTAACAGGGGGAGCGAACACTGAAGCTTTCTTT; v_call: TRBV19; d_call: TRBD1; clone_size: once; j_call: TRBJ1-1
cdr3_aa: CASSVGTGQETQYF; cdr3_nt: TGCGCCAGCAGCGTCGGGACGGGACAAGAGACCCAGTACTTC; v_call: TRBV5-1; d_call: .; clone_size: .; j_call: TRBJ2-5
cdr3_aa: CASRTPGDTGELFF; cdr3_nt: TGTGCCAGCAGAACCCCGGGGGACACCGGGGAGCTGTTTTTT; v_call: TRBV6-5; d_call: .; clone_size: .; j_call: TRBJ2-2
cdr3_aa: CASSEEIGTPYNEQFF; cdr3_nt: TGTGCCAGCAGTGAAGAAATCGGGACACCTTACAATGAGCAGTTCTTC; v_call: TRBV6-1; d_call: .; clone_size: once; j_call: TRBJ2-1
cdr3_aa: CASSGGQNTGELFF; cdr3_nt: TGTGCCAGCAGTGGGGGACAGAACACCGGGGAGCTGTTTTTT; v_call: TRBV28; d_call: .; clone_size: .; j_call: TRBJ2-2
cdr3_aa: CASSLAWSGHTDTQYF; cdr3_nt: TGTGCCAGCAGCTTAGCGTGGAGCGGCCACACAGATACGCAGTATTTT; v_call: TRBV7-9; d_call: .; clone_size: .; j_call: TRBJ2-3
cdr3_aa: CASSSSGILSGNTIYF; cdr3_nt: TGCGCCAGCAGCTCTTCAGGGATACTCTCTGGAAACACCATATATTTT; v_call: TRBV5-1; d_call: .; clone_size: .; j_call: TRBJ1-3
cdr3_aa: CASSLFMVLGTEAFF; cdr3_nt: TGTGCCAGCAGCTTGTTCATGGTCCTGGGGACTGAAGCTTTCTTT; v_call: TRBV7-9; d_call: .; clone_size: .; j_call: TRBJ1-1
cdr3_aa: CASSLAPPASIRNTGELFF; cdr3_nt: TGTGCCAGCAGCTTAGCTCCCCCGGCTAGTATTCGAAACACCGGGGAGCTGTTTTTT; v_call: TRBV7-8; d_call: .; clone_size: once; j_call: TRBJ2-2
cdr3_aa: CASSSSGTYNEQFF; cdr3_nt: TGTGCCAGCAGTTCTAGCGGTACCTACAATGAGCAGTTCTTC; v_call: TRBV6-5; d_call: TRBD2; clone_size: .; j_call: TRBJ2-1
cdr3_aa: CASSLRGPYNEQFF; cdr3_nt: TGTGCCAGCAGTTTGAGGGGGCCCTACAATGAGCAGTTCTTC; v_call: TRBV27; d_call: TRBD1; clone_size: .; j_call: TRBJ2-1
cdr3_aa: CASSPTLAHYEQYF; cdr3_nt: TGTGCCAGCTCACCAACACTAGCCCACTACGAGCAGTACTTC; v_call: TRBV18; d_call: .; clone_size: .; j_call: TRBJ2-7
cdr3_aa: CASSYGTSGAQFF; cdr3_nt: TGTGCCAGCAGCTATGGGACTAGCGGGGCCCAGTTCTTC; v_call: TRBV9; d_call: TRBD2; clone_size: .; j_call: TRBJ2-1
cdr3_aa: CASSRDRYSGNTIYF; cdr3_nt: TGTGCCAGCAGTAGGGACAGGTACTCTGGAAACACCATATATTTT; v_call: TRBV6-5; d_call: TRBD1; clone_size: .; j_call: TRBJ1-3
cdr3_aa: CASSLAGGANTGELFF; cdr3_nt: TGCGCCAGCAGCTTGGCCGGGGGGGCGAACACCGGGGAGCTGTTTTTT; v_call: TRBV5-1; d_call: TRBD2; clone_size: .; j_call: TRBJ2-2
cdr3_aa: CASSPNGLAFEQFF; cdr3_nt: TGTGCCAGCTCACCGAATGGACTAGCGTTCGAGCAGTTCTTC; v_call: TRBV18; d_call: TRBD2; clone_size: once; j_call: TRBJ2-1